The rows below give T cell receptor beta chains drawn from one sample of a study of T cell changes during pregnancy in multiple sclerosis. Profiled with immunoSEQ multiplex PCR; TCRdb holds only in-frame clones, not every one. This table holds tens of thousands of clones, roughly 90% found once. Sequenced here: CD4+ T cells from peripheral blood mononuclear cells, sampled before pregnancy. The receptors were gathered from a female donor with multiple sclerosis, enrolled in a pregnancy study. The CDR3 runs from the conserved cysteine through the conserved F or W. Fields, in order: clone size, J gene, V gene, D gene, CDR3 DNA, CDR3 protein. A D gene is named only where the DNA matches it firmly. Some rows mark clone size as missing; the rest say once, few, many or name a class of expanded clone.

clone_size: .; j_call: TRBJ2-7; v_call: TRBV5-6; d_call: TRBD1; cdr3_nt: TGTGCCAGCAGCAAGCGGGACAGGGGTCGGCAGCAGTACTTC; cdr3_aa: CASSKRDRGRQQYF
clone_size: .; j_call: TRBJ2-2; v_call: TRBV5-1; d_call: .; cdr3_nt: TGCGCCAGCAGCATAAACACCGGGGAGCTGTTTTTT; cdr3_aa: CASSINTGELFF
clone_size: .; j_call: TRBJ1-2; v_call: TRBV6-1; d_call: .; cdr3_nt: TGTGCCAGCAGTGAAGCGCCGCAGGGTTGGCGAGGCTACACCTTC; cdr3_aa: CASSEAPQGWRGYTF
clone_size: .; j_call: TRBJ2-1; v_call: TRBV19; d_call: TRBD2; cdr3_nt: TGTGCCAGTAGTCTCCATGAGGGACTAGCCGATGAGCAGTTCTTC; cdr3_aa: CASSLHEGLADEQFF
clone_size: .; j_call: TRBJ1-2; v_call: TRBV6-1; d_call: TRBD1; cdr3_nt: TGTGCCAGACAGGGGGTCTACTATGGCTACACCTTC; cdr3_aa: CARQGVYYGYTF
clone_size: .; j_call: TRBJ1-6; v_call: TRBV6-1; d_call: .; cdr3_nt: TGTGCCAGCAGTGAATACCAGGGAGGGAATTCACCCCTCCACTTT; cdr3_aa: CASSEYQGGNSPLHF
clone_size: .; j_call: TRBJ1-2; v_call: TRBV5-1; d_call: .; cdr3_nt: TGCGCCAGCAGCTTGGACAGCCATGGCTACACCTTC; cdr3_aa: CASSLDSHGYTF
clone_size: .; j_call: TRBJ1-2; v_call: TRBV29-1; d_call: TRBD1; cdr3_nt: TGCAGCCTTGGGACAGACTATGGCTACACCTTC; cdr3_aa: CSLGTDYGYTF
clone_size: .; j_call: TRBJ1-1; v_call: TRBV29-1; d_call: TRBD1; cdr3_nt: TGCAGCGTAAGAGACAGGGGGATCAATGCTTTCTTT; cdr3_aa: CSVRDRGINAFF
clone_size: .; j_call: TRBJ2-3; v_call: TRBV4-2; d_call: .; cdr3_nt: TGTGCCAGCAGCCAAGAGGTCGGAGCCTCAGGGAACCCTAGCACAGATACGCAGTATTTT; cdr3_aa: CASSQEVGASGNPSTDTQYF
clone_size: .; j_call: TRBJ2-1; v_call: TRBV28; d_call: .; cdr3_nt: TGTGCCAGCAGTTCGGGGATCTCGAATGAGCAGTTCTTC; cdr3_aa: CASSSGISNEQFF
clone_size: .; j_call: TRBJ1-5; v_call: TRBV7-8; d_call: .; cdr3_nt: TGTGCCAGCAGCCGGGGACGGACAGTTGAGCCCCAGCATTTT; cdr3_aa: CASSRGRTVEPQHF
clone_size: once; j_call: TRBJ2-2; v_call: TRBV9; d_call: .; cdr3_nt: TGTGCCACCAAGGGTACAGGAACTTTAAACACCGGGGAGCTGTTTTTT; cdr3_aa: CATKGTGTLNTGELFF
clone_size: .; j_call: TRBJ1-1; v_call: TRBV18; d_call: TRBD1; cdr3_nt: TGTGCCAGCTCACTAAGGACAGGGGAGAACACTGAAGCTTTCTTT; cdr3_aa: CASSLRTGENTEAFF
clone_size: .; j_call: TRBJ1-1; v_call: TRBV6-5; d_call: .; cdr3_nt: TGTGCCAGCAGAAGCCCCCGGTGGGCCACTGAAGCTTTCTTT; cdr3_aa: CASRSPRWATEAFF
clone_size: .; j_call: TRBJ2-3; v_call: TRBV2; d_call: TRBD1; cdr3_nt: TGTGCCAGCAGTGTAGCGGACAGGGCATCAGATACGCAGTATTTT; cdr3_aa: CASSVADRASDTQYF
clone_size: .; j_call: TRBJ2-1; v_call: TRBV19; d_call: .; cdr3_nt: TGTGCCAGTAGTATAGTCGGGCAGGGGTCCAACAATGAGCAGTTCTTC; cdr3_aa: CASSIVGQGSNNEQFF
clone_size: .; j_call: TRBJ1-4; v_call: TRBV28; d_call: .; cdr3_nt: TGTGCCAGCAGTTTTCTTTCAACTAATGAAAAACTGTTTTTT; cdr3_aa: CASSFLSTNEKLFF
clone_size: once; j_call: TRBJ2-7; v_call: TRBV15; d_call: TRBD1; cdr3_nt: TGTGCCACCGCTACGGGACAGGGCGCTTGGGAGCAGTACTTC; cdr3_aa: CATATGQGAWEQYF
clone_size: .; j_call: TRBJ1-1; v_call: TRBV19; d_call: .; cdr3_nt: TGTGCCAGTGGTGCAAGAGGCCGGACTGAAGCTTTCTTT; cdr3_aa: CASGARGRTEAFF
clone_size: few; j_call: TRBJ1-1; v_call: TRBV9; d_call: .; cdr3_nt: TGTGCCAGCAGCAGGGGCCCGAACACTGAAGCTTTCTTT; cdr3_aa: CASSRGPNTEAFF
clone_size: few; j_call: TRBJ1-3; v_call: TRBV4-1; d_call: TRBD1; cdr3_nt: TGCGCCAGCAGCCAAGGCCCCCAGACAGGGCGGATAGGAAACACCATATATTTT; cdr3_aa: CASSQGPQTGRIGNTIYF
clone_size: .; j_call: TRBJ2-2; v_call: TRBV9; d_call: TRBD2; cdr3_nt: TGTGCCAGCAGCCTTTCTGGTAGCGGGGCCGACACCGGGGAGCTGTTTTTT; cdr3_aa: CASSLSGSGADTGELFF
clone_size: once; j_call: TRBJ1-1; v_call: TRBV28; d_call: .; cdr3_nt: TGTGCCAGCAGTTTTGGAGGGAACATGAACACTGAAGCTTTCTTT; cdr3_aa: CASSFGGNMNTEAFF
clone_size: .; j_call: TRBJ1-1; v_call: TRBV5-4; d_call: TRBD1; cdr3_nt: TGTGCCAGCAGCCAGGACAGGGGTATTCGTGAAGCTTTCTTT; cdr3_aa: CASSQDRGIREAFF
clone_size: .; j_call: TRBJ2-2; v_call: TRBV18; d_call: TRBD2; cdr3_nt: TGTGCCAGCTGGCATAGCGGGGGGCCGAACACCGGGGAGCTGTTTTTT; cdr3_aa: CASWHSGGPNTGELFF